Detailed here is one T cell receptor beta chain. Its matching antigen is unknown. The data belong to a study of T cell repertoires in cytomegalovirus infection. Study in general: Indications came from public TCR beta signatures; they pointed to CMV infection and to a matching HLA type. Study outcomes and limitations: HLA-C-restricted TCR beta clonotypes specific for CMV led the ex vivo response. Carriage of CMV together with the relevant HLA was identifiable through cumulative public TCR beta family frequency.

The germline CDR1 and CDR2 sequences are MDHEN and SYDVKM. CDR3 length: 19 residues. Trimming shortened V by 3 bases and J by 0 bases, and 18 bases separated the two germline ends. TCRdb re-analysed the reads in MiXCR, keeping a single row per CDR3 protein. The sample yields more than 650,000 distinct CDR3 sequences, roughly 35% seen once. The sequencing input was PBMCs. The receptor's source is a human donor in good health (CMV status not recorded). Some clones in this sample may be carry-over from other donors' samples. The V gene is TRBV28, the J gene TRBJ2-6, with D hard to call. CDR3 nucleotides: TGTGCCAGCAGTTTGCAGCGAATTTGGGCGGACTCTGGGGCCAACGTCCTGACTTTC. Its protein product is CASSLQRIWADSGANVLTF.